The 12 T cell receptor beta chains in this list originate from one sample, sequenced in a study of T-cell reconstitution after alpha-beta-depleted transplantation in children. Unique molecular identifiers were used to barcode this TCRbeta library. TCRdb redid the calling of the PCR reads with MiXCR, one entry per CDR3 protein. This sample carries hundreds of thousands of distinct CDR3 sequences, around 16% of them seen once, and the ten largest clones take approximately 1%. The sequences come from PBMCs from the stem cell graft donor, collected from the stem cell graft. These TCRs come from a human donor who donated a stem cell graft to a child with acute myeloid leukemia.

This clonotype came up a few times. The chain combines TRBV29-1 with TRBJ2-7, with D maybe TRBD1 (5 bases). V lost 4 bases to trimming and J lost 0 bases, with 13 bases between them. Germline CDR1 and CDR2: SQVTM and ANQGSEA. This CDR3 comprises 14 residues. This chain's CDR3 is CSVVEHRSSYEQYF. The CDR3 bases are TGCAGCGTTGTGGAACACAGGAGCTCCTACGAGCAGTACTTC.

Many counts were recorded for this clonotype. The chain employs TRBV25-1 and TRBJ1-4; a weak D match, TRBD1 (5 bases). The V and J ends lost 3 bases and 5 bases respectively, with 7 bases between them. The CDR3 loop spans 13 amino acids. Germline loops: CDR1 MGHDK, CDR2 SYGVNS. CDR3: CASSEGGNEKLFF. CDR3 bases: TGTGCCAGCAGTGAGGGGGGGAATGAAAAACTGTTTTTT.

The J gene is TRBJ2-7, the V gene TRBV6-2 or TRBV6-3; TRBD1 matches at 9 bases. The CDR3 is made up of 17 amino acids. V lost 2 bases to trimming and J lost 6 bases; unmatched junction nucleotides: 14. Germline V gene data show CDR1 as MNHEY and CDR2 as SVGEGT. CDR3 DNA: TGTGCCAGCAGTTACGGGTTGGCTGGGACAGGGAGAGGCGAGCAGTACTTC. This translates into CASSYGLAGTGRGEQYF.

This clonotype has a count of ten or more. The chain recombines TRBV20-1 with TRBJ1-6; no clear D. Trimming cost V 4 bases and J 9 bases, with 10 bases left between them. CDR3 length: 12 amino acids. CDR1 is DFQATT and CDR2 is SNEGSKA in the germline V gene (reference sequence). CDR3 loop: CSATERASPLHF. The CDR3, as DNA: TGCAGTGCTACTGAAAGGGCTTCACCCCTCCACTTT.

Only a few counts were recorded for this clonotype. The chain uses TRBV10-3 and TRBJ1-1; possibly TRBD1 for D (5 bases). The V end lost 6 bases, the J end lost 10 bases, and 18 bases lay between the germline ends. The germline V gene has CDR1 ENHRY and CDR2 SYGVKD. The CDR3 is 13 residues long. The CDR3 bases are TGTGCCATCAGGGGGGATTCTTGGATGGGAGCTTTCTTT. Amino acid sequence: CAIRGDSWMGAFF.

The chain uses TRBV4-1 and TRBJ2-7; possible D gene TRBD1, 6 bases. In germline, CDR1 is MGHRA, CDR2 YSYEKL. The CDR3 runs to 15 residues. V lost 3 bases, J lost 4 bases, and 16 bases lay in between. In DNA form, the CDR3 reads TGCGCCAGCAGCCAGGAACAGGGAGTTGGTTACGAGCAGTACGTC. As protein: CASSQEQGVGYEQYV.

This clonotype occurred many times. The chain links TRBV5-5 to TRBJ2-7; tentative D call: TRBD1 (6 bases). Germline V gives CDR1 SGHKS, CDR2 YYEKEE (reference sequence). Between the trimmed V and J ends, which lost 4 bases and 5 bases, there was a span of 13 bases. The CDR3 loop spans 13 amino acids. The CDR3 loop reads CASSVDSPHEQYF. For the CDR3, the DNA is TGTGCCAGCAGCGTGGACAGTCCCCACGAGCAGTACTTC. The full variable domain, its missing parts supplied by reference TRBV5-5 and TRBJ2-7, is DAGVTQSPTHLIKTRGQQVTLRCSPISGHKSVSWYQQVLGQGPQFIFQYYEKEERGRGNFPDRFSARQFPNYSSELNVNALLLGDSALYLCASSVDSPHEQYFGPGTRLTVT.

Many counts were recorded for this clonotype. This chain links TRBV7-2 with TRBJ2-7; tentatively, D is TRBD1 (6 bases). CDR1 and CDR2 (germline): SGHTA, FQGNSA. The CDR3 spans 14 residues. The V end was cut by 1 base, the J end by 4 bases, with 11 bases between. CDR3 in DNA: TGTGCCAGCAGCTTAGGGTACAGGGCTTACGAGCAGTACTTC. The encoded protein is CASSLGYRAYEQYF.

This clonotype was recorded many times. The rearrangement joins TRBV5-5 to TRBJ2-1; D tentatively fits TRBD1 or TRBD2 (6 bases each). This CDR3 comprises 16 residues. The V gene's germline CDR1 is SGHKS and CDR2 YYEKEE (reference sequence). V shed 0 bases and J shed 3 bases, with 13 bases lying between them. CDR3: CASSLEGGGYYNEQFF. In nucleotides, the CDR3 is TGTGCCAGCAGCTTGGAAGGGGGAGGTTACTACAATGAGCAGTTCTTC.

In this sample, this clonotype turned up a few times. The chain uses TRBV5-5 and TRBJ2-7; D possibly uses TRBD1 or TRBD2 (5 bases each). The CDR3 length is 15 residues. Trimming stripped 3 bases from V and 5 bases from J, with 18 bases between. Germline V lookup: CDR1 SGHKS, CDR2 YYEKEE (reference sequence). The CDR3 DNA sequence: TGTGCCAGCAGCTGGGACGGGGCCTCTGTTAACGAGCAGTACTTC. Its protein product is CASSWDGASVNEQYF.

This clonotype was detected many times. The CDR3: CASSLGNSGYETQYF. Here the CDR3 DNA reads TGTGCCAGCAGCTTAGGGAATAGTGGCTATGAGACCCAGTACTTC. This rearrangement joins TRBV7-2 to TRBJ2-5; D gene uncertain. Trimming removed 1 base from V and 5 bases from J, with 14 bases in between. Germline V gene lookup returns CDR1 SGHTA and CDR2 FQGNSA. This CDR3 contains 15 residues.

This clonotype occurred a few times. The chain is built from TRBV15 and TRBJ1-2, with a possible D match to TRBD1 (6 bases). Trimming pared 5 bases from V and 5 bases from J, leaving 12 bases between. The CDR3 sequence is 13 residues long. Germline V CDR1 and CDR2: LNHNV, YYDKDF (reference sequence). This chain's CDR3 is CATSGGLSYGYTF. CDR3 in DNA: TGTGCCACCAGCGGGGGCCTTAGTTATGGCTACACCTTC.